This T cell receptor beta chain was obtained from a study of blood T cell repertoires in COVID-19. In the study overall: Acute and convalescent COVID-19 specimens originated in the United States, Italy and Spain. Sample material is recorded as cDNA or gDNA derived from T cells, B-cell-depleted T cells, or PBMCs.

Germline values: CDR1 LNHDA, CDR2 SQIVND (reference sequence). Trimming at V came to 6 bases and at J to 4 bases, leaving 6 bases not matched to a gene. CDR3 size: 14 residues. As handled by the study authors: Amplification of reference gene primers provided the estimated nucleated cell counts. The data were produced by immunoSEQ multiplex PCR, yet TCRdb's version contains in-frame clones alone and is incomplete. V, J and clone size reflect that table, while D and trimming were determined from the DNA. The sample records about 140,000 clones, more than 60% being singletons. This clonotype originated in a man between 45 and 60 years old with acute or convalescent COVID-19. The V gene is TRBV19, the J gene TRBJ1-3; TRBD1 matches 7 bases. What was sequenced was peripheral blood. CDR3: CASSRDRSGNTIYF. CDR3 nucleotides: TGTGCCAGTAGCCGGGACAGATCGGGAAACACCATATATTTT.